This T cell receptor (beta chain) was sequenced during a study of T-cell reconstitution after alpha-beta-depleted transplantation in children (dated by TCRdb to 2016 to 2017). General notes on the study: Using TCR repertoire profiling, the study quantitatively followed how T-cell immune reconstitution unfolded in children after TCRalphabeta/CD19-depleted allogeneic hematopoietic cell transplantation.

This clonotype was seen only a few times. Its antigen is currently not known. Qualities for individual bases were not recorded, and no much larger clone is one base off. Library preparation used PCR. Sequencing was carried out with an Illumina HiSeq 2500. To normalize quantification of the TCRbeta repertoire, the TCR libraries were built with molecular barcoding that relied on unique molecular identifiers. TCRdb applied fastp at Q25 and MiXCR to the public reads, then kept only in-frame beta chains. Duplicate CDR3 protein sequences are folded into a single record with the most common DNA and genes. The sample records roughly 420,000 distinct CDR3 sequences, about 17% of which are singletons. Around 30% of the sample comes from the top ten. CDR1 and CDR2, per the germline V gene, are SQVTM and ANQGSEA. The CDR3 spans 10 residues, from the cysteine through the phenylalanine. Just the 30-base CDR3 DNA is kept, in frame starting at base 1. The V end loses 4 bases and the J end loses 5 bases, and a stretch of 5 bases separates them.

Interpreted using the paper, the treatment or condition label stands for: allogeneic hematopoietic cell transplantation with graft depleted of TCRalphabeta T cells and CD19 B cells. The transplant recipients were children given TCRalphabeta/CD19-depleted allogeneic hematopoietic cell grafts. General findings and caveats noted by the study authors: The high TCRbeta diversity at day 60 in some patients was ascribed to recipient T cells and intrathymic progenitors that had survived conditioning. The frequencies of hyperexpanded clones fell over the following months, and after one year, T-cell counts and TCRbeta diversity were mostly attributed to newly produced T cells. Apparently early alphabetaT-cell count recovery about two months after transplant reportedly relied on only several hundred rapidly expanded clones derived from non-depleted graft cells.

The sequenced sample was PBMCs, mostly from graft donor cells, obtained 360 days after TCRalphabeta/CD19-depleted stem cell transplant. The source is a boy younger than two who had a stem cell transplant for Wiskott-Aldrich syndrome, so the T cells may come from the graft donor. Recombination connected TRBV29-1 to TRBJ2-5; the D gene is unclear. CDR3 region: CSVGAETQYF. The DNA sequence follows: TGCAGCGTTGGGGCCGAGACCCAGTACTTC.